The clone carrying this T cell receptor beta chain occurred a few times. Recruits, aged roughly 18 to 95 years, lived in 20 to 30 US areas. The sample is drawn from a study of blood T cell repertoires in COVID-19. Authors' methods: How many nucleated cells were present was estimated from reference gene primer amplification. Sequencing used immunoSEQ multiplex PCR; TCRdb keeps in-frame clones, though not all of them. The D gene and trimming were derived from the DNA, and the V and J assignments and clone size from that table. The repertoire holds about 240,000 clones, around 87% seen once, with 2.5% to 3.5% in the top ten. Germline V gene data show CDR1 as SGHTS and CDR2 as YDEGEE. J gave up 5 bases and V 3 bases, and 7 bases lay outside the gene matches. The CDR3 has 15 amino acids.

This TCR was sampled from a woman in her 40s with acute COVID-19. Specimen: PBMCs or T cells enriched from blood (not recorded which). This chain connects TRBV5-8 to TRBJ2-3; 9 nucleotides align to TRBD1. The CDR3 region is CASSSGTGNVDTQYF. CDR3 sequence (DNA): TGTGCCAGCAGCTCTGGGACAGGGAACGTAGATACGCAGTATTTT.